The next 20 T cell receptor beta chains were all read from a single sample in a study of tumor-infiltrating lymphocytes in primary liver carcinoma. Bulk tissue was left unsorted, and RNA and DNA were co-extracted from about 20-30 mg of it. A primer in the constant region served to generate TCR beta cDNA from 450 to 600 ng of total RNA. It was through three nested multiplex PCR rounds of slightly modified ARM-PCR that TCR beta libraries arose. Running 10 cycles apiece, the first two PCR rounds relied on TRBV1-TRBV30 forward primers together with a C-beta reverse primer. From the multiplex PCR reads, TCRdb called clonotypes with MiXCR, one entry per CDR3 protein. The table shows approximately 120,000 distinct CDR3 sequences, with 64% occurring only once. The sample comprised liver tumor tissue from sampling region 3. Subset of the sample: tumor region T3, left-lateral pole. The source of these receptors is a woman in her fifties or sixties with primary liver carcinoma and hepatitis B virus infection.

As for this clonotype: An end of the junction differs from the germline gene, which may be a read error. This sequence joins TRBV11-3 and TRBJ2-5; 7 bases match TRBD2. Germline CDR1 SGHNT, CDR2 YENEEA. The length of the CDR3 is 16 residues. This CDR3 is CVSSASGTTSPGAQYF. As DNA, the CDR3 is TGTGTCAGCAGCGCCTCCGGGACTACCTCGCCCGGGGCCCAGTACTTC.

V gene TRBV28 combines with J gene TRBJ2-1; no clear D gene. Germline CDR1 and CDR2: MDHEN and SYDVKM. The CDR3 runs 15 residues. The V end was cut by 8 bases, the J end by 0 bases, with 14 bases between. CDR3 in amino acids: CASRSDFSSYNEQFF. The CDR3 nucleotides are TGTGCCAGCCGCTCAGACTTCTCCTCCTACAATGAGCAGTTCTTC.

The genes are TRBV11-1 and TRBJ1-1; no clear D. V lost 6 bases and J 0 bases, leaving 11 bases between the germline ends. The CDR3 totals 14 residues. Looked up from germline, CDR1 is SGHAT and CDR2 is FQDESV (reference sequence). CDR3 sequence reads: CASSHDILNTEAFF. CDR3 in DNA: TGTGCCAGCAGTCATGACATATTGAACACTGAAGCTTTCTTT.

About this clonotype itself: Given a much more abundant clone one base away, this may be a read error. The V call is TRBV7-9, the J call TRBJ2-6, with D possibly matching TRBD2 (5 bases). The germline V gene has CDR1 SEHNR and CDR2 FQNEAQ (reference sequence). Trimming cost V 0 bases and J 8 bases, with 8 bases left between them. CDR3 length: 14 residues. The CDR3 sequence: CASSLADGTNVLTF. Written as DNA, the CDR3 is TGTGCCAGCAGCTTAGCTGACGGGACCAACGTCCTGACTTTC.

Remarks on this clonotype: In this CDR3 the conserved last residue, phenylalanine or tryptophan, is missing, so a read error is likely. This chain uses TRBV6-5 with TRBJ2-3; TRBD2 agrees at 8 bases. The V gene's germline CDR1 is MNHEY and CDR2 SVGAGI. This CDR3 region has 18 residues. CDR3 protein: CVSSSGLYSGAGTDTQYL. CDR3 in DNA: TGTGTCAGCAGCTCGGGATTGTATAGCGGGGCGGGCACAGATACGCAGTATTTA.

As concerns this clonotype: A junction end diverges from the germline sequence, so it may reflect a read error. J is TRBJ2-5 and V is TRBV6-1; perhaps TRBD1 as D (6 bases). This CDR3 comprises 15 residues. In germline, CDR1 is MNHNS, CDR2 SASEGT. CDR3: CASSGRDIKGEAQCF. The DNA of the CDR3 is TGTGCCAGCAGTGGCCGGGACATAAAGGGAGAGGCCCAGTGCTTC.

Turning to this clonotype: This may be a read error: a much more frequent sequence differs by one nucleotide. The CDR3 is CASSFRDTDAFF. For the CDR3, the DNA is TGTGCCAGCAGTTTCAGGGACACTGATGCTTTCTTT. This rearrangement joins TRBV12-3 or TRBV12-4 to TRBJ1-1; D may be TRBD1 (6 bases). The CDR3 contains 12 residues.

A note on this clonotype: This likely comes from a read error, as the CDR3 has no conserved phenylalanine or tryptophan at its end. The chain couples TRBV28 to TRBJ2-5, with 7 bases lining up with TRBD2. The germline V gene has CDR1 MDHEN and CDR2 SYDVKM. Trimming cost V 3 bases and J 6 bases; bases outside gene matches: 10. This CDR3 has 15 amino acids. CDR3 residues: CASSLAGDGTKTQYS. CDR3 nucleotide sequence: TGTGCCAGCAGTTTGGCGGGAGACGGTACAAAGACCCAGTACTCC.

This clonotype was counted at least ten times. V is TRBV5-6 and J is TRBJ1-6, with TRBD1 matching 7 bases. This CDR3 has 14 amino acids. Germline CDR1 reads SGHDT; CDR2 reads YYEEEE. After removal of 3 bases from V and 9 bases from J, the junction contained 6 bases not matched to a gene. Here the CDR3 reads CASSWGTEVSPLHF. The CDR3 DNA reads TGTGCCAGCAGCTGGGGGACAGAGGTTTCACCCCTCCACTTT. The entire variable domain, with the rest obtained from reference TRBV5-6 and TRBJ1-6, is as follows: DAGVTQSPTHLIKTRGQQVTLRCSPKSGHDTVSWYQQALGQGPQFIFQYYEEEERQRGNFPDRFSGHQFPNYSSELNVNALLLGDSALYLCASSWGTEVSPLHFGNGTRLTVT.

This clonotype ranks as medium-sized (0.01 to 0.1%). The V gene is TRBV29-1, the J gene TRBJ2-3, with TRBD2 matching 15 bases. V was pared by 5 bases and J by 4 bases, with 4 bases of the junction left unmatched. Germline CDR1 is SQVTM and CDR2 is ANQGSEA. This CDR3 spans 15 amino acids. CDR3 amino acids: CSVLGLAGGSDTQYF. The CDR3 DNA is TGCAGCGTTCTGGGACTAGCGGGAGGATCAGATACGCAGTATTTT.

As concerns this clonotype: Given a much more abundant clone one base away, this may be a read error. The rearrangement links TRBV5-1 to TRBJ2-5; D unresolved. Germline CDR1 and CDR2: SGHRS and YFSETQ. This CDR3 is built from 12 residues. The CDR3 region is CASSPNQENQYF. As DNA, the CDR3 is TGCGCCAGCAGCCCCAACCAAGAGAACCAGTACTTC.

In its sample, this clonotype was seen many times. J is TRBJ1-2 and V is TRBV12-3 or TRBV12-4; 10 bases are shared with TRBD1. V was pared by 3 bases and J by 4 bases, with 5 bases of the junction left unmatched. This CDR3 is 15 amino acids long. The CDR3 region has the DNA TGTGCCAGCAGTTTCGCGACAGGGGGCCGCTATGGCTACACCTTC. Translated, it gives CASSFATGGRYGYTF.

J is TRBJ2-1 and V is TRBV10-3; weak D call: TRBD2 (6 bases). The germline V gene has CDR1 ENHRY and CDR2 SYGVKD. The CDR3 is 14 residues long. CDR3 DNA: TGTGTCACCAGTGAGGGAAATAGCGGTTCTGGACAATTCTTC. It is translated as CVTSEGNSGSGQFF.

Concerning this clonotype itself: Just one base apart from a much larger clone, this may be a read error. This chain connects TRBV7-8 to TRBJ2-3, with TRBD2 matching 8 bases. The CDR3 loop spans 16 amino acids. CDR1 is SGHVS, CDR2 FQNEAQ, per germline. The CDR3 here is CDSSSQAGVSTDTQYF. The CDR3 DNA reads TGTGACAGCAGCTCGCAAGCGGGAGTGTCCACAGATACGCAGTATTTT.

A remark on this clonotype: A junction boundary mismatches the germline segment, possibly from a read error. This rearrangement joins TRBV11-2 to TRBJ2-3, with D possibly being TRBD2 (7 bases). Germline assignment: CDR1 SGHAT and CDR2 FQNNGV. This CDR3 is 16 amino acids long. CDR3 sequence: CDSRFSTRGATDTQYF. DNA for the CDR3: TGTGACAGCAGGTTCTCCACCCGGGGGGCCACGGATACGCAGTATTTT.

A note on this clonotype: The conserved phenylalanine or tryptophan is not found at the CDR3 terminus, so this likely reflects a read error. The chain joins TRBV29-1 to TRBJ2-3; 12 nucleotides agree with TRBD2. The CDR3 loop spans 15 amino acids. Germline V CDR1 and CDR2: SQVTM, ANQGSEA. V lost 6 bases to trimming and J lost 4 bases; unmatched junction nucleotides: 8. CDR3 loop: CSVPTSGRSSDTQYL. DNA for the CDR3: TGCAGCGTACCCACTAGCGGGAGGAGCTCAGATACGCAGTATTTG.

As concerns this clonotype: A single base separates this from a much larger clone, so it may be a read error. No conserved phenylalanine or tryptophan is present at the end of the CDR3, so a read error is the likely explanation. The rearrangement uses TRBV2 and TRBJ2-2, with D perhaps matching TRBD2 (7 bases). This CDR3 comprises 14 residues. Looked up from germline, CDR1 is SNHLY and CDR2 is FYNNEI. V was trimmed by 8 bases and J by 7 bases, leaving 17 bases between them. CDR3 sequence: CASLNREGVGELFY. CDR3 bases: TGTGCCAGCTTGAACAGGGAGGGAGTCGGGGAGCTGTTTTAT.

A word on this clonotype: One junction end disagrees with the germline gene, perhaps due to a read error. The chain has TRBV29-1 and TRBJ1-1; tentative D call: TRBD1 (6 bases). The CDR3 loop spans 13 amino acids. CDR1 is SQVTM, CDR2 ANQGSEA, per germline. CDR3 in DNA: TGCAGCGGTAAACGGACAGTTAACACCGAAGTTTTCTTT. This codes for CSGKRTVNTEVFF.

The V and J genes are TRBV30 and TRBJ2-1; a weak D match, TRBD2 (5 bases). Germline CDR1 is GTSNPN and CDR2 is SVGIG (reference sequence). V lost 2 bases, J lost 16 bases, and 18 bases lay in between. The CDR3 has 12 amino acids. The CDR3, as DNA: TGTGCCTGGAGTCGTTCTAGCAATGAGCGATTCTTC. Translated: CAWSRSSNERFF.

The chain has TRBV5-4 and TRBJ2-1, with 7 bases lining up with TRBD2. CDR1 and CDR2 (germline): SGHNT, YYREEE (reference sequence). The V segment lost 4 bases and the J segment 4 bases; nucleotides outside the gene matches: 11. This CDR3 is 16 amino acids long. The CDR3 spells CASSMGGERRYNEQFF. The CDR3 DNA reads as TGTGCCAGCAGCATGGGGGGGGAGAGGCGGTACAATGAGCAGTTCTTC. Variable domain in full (rest from reference TRBV5-4 and TRBJ2-1): ETGVTQSPTHLIKTRGQQVTLRCSSQSGHNTVSWYQQALGQGPQFIFQYYREEENGRGNFPPRFSGLQFPNYSSELNVNALELDDSALYLCASSMGGERRYNEQFFGPGTRLTVL.